This TCR beta chain was captured by sequencing in a study of T cells in tumors after PD-1 blockade. At the level of the study: Treatment was either pembrolizumab 200 mg every 3 weeks or cemiplimab 350 mg every 2 weeks.

Genomic DNA template from tumor biopsies or peripheral blood, roughly 600 ng to 6,500 ng input. TCRdb keeps only in-frame clones here, not all; method: immunoSEQ multiplex PCR. The table records 34,000 or so clones, 70% to 75% of them present only once. This clone was seen a handful of times. Trimming stripped 0 bases from V and 3 bases from J, with 10 bases between. CDR3 length: 14 residues. Germline-derived CDR1 and CDR2 are SGHKS and YYEKEE (reference sequence). The sequence derives from a human donor with basal cell carcinoma. This chain links TRBV5-5 with TRBJ2-7; D possibly corresponds to TRBD1 (5 bases). The sequences come from PBMCs, collected after anti-PD-1 treatment. In nucleotides, the CDR3 is TGTGCCAGCAGCTTGGTGGCAGGGCGCTACGAGCAGTACTTC. It codes for CASSLVAGRYEQYF.